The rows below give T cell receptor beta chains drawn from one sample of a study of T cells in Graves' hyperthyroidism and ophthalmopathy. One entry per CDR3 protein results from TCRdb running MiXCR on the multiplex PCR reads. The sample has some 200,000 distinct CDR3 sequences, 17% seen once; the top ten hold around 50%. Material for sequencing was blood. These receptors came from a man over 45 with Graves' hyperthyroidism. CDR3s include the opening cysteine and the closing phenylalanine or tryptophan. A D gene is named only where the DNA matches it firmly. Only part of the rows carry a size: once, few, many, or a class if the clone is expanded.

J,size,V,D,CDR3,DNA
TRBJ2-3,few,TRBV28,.,CASSLAGTGTFSTDTQYF,TGTGCCAGCAGTTTAGCCGGGACGGGGACTTTTAGCACAGATACGCAGTATTTT
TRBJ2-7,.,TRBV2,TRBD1,CASSTGQGKQYF,TGTGCCAGCAGCACCGGACAGGGCAAGCAGTACTTC
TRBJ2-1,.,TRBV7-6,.,CASSLVPRVATYNEQFF,TGTGCCAGCAGCTTAGTCCCACGGGTAGCGACTTACAATGAGCAGTTCTTC
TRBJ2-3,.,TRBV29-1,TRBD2,CSVPPLAGAADTQYF,TGCAGCGTTCCCCCACTAGCGGGAGCTGCAGATACGCAGTATTTT
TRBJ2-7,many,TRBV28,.,CASSTEGVSSYEQYF,TGTGCCAGCAGTACGGAGGGGGTAAGCTCCTACGAGCAGTACTTC
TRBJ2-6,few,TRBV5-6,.,CASSRRGSGANVLTF,TGTGCCAGCAGCCGACGGGGGAGTGGGGCCAACGTCCTGACTTTC
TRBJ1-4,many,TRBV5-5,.,CASLRGSGEKLFF,TGTGCCAGCCTGCGGGGTAGCGGTGAAAAACTGTTTTTT
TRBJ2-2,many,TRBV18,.,CASSPSGSLFVSGELFF,TGTGCCAGCTCACCTTCAGGAAGTCTCTTCGTCTCCGGGGAGCTGTTTTTT
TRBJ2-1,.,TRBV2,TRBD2,CASSAGLAGGEQFF,TGTGCCAGCAGTGCCGGGCTAGCGGGAGGTGAGCAGTTCTTC
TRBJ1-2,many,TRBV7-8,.,CASSLAPQSGYTF,TGTGCCAGCAGCTTAGCCCCGCAGAGTGGCTACACCTTC
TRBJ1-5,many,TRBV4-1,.,CASSRAPGQPQHF,TGCGCCAGCAGCCGCGCCCCCGGACAGCCCCAGCATTTT
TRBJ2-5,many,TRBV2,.,CASSRAPETQYF,TGTGCCAGCAGCCGGGCCCCCGAGACCCAGTACTTC
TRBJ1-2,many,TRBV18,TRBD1,CASSPGQGGYGYTF,TGTGCCAGCTCACCAGGACAGGGCGGCTATGGCTACACCTTC
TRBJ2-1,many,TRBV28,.,CASSLRGVLLGNEQFF,TGTGCCAGCAGTTTGCGCGGGGTTCTCCTCGGCAATGAGCAGTTCTTC
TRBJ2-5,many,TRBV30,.,CAWSRGLIETQYF,TGTGCCTGGAGTCGTGGACTGATAGAGACCCAGTACTTC
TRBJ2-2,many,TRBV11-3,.,CASSPTRIGELFF,TGTGCCAGCAGCCCAACTAGGATCGGGGAGCTGTTTTTT
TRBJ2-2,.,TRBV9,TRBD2,CASSVASGSYGELFF,TGTGCCAGCAGCGTAGCCAGCGGGAGTTACGGGGAGCTGTTTTTT
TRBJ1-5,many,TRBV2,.,CASSVAWGGQPQHF,TGTGCCAGCAGTGTGGCCTGGGGAGGGCAGCCCCAGCATTTT
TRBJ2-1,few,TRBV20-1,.,CSVQTSTYYNEQFF,TGCAGTGTCCAAACATCTACGTATTACAATGAGCAGTTCTTC
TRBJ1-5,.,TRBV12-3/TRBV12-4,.,CASMERGTNNQPQHF,TGTGCCAGCATGGAAAGGGGTACGAACAATCAGCCCCAGCATTTT
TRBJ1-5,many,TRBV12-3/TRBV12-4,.,CASSLGPSNQPQHF,TGTGCCAGCAGTCTCGGGCCTAGCAATCAGCCCCAGCATTTT
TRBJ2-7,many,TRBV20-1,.,CSATPGSSYEQYF,TGCAGTGCCACCCCTGGAAGCTCCTACGAGCAGTACTTC
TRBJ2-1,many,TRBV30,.,CAWSVRQGRQFF,TGTGCCTGGAGTGTTCGTCAGGGGCGGCAGTTCTTC
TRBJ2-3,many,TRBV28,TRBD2,CASSLNSGRPDTQYF,TGTGCCAGCAGTCTAAATAGCGGGAGGCCAGATACGCAGTATTTT
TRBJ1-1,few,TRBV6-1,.,CASSLSTGTEAFF,TGTGCCAGCAGTCTATCGACAGGCACTGAAGCTTTCTTT
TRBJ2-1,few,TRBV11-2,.,CASSLGSHPAGFF,TGTGCCAGCAGCTTAGGAAGCCACCCTGCGGGATTCTTC
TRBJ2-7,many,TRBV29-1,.,CSVDKGDYEQYF,TGCAGCGTTGATAAGGGAGACTACGAGCAGTACTTC
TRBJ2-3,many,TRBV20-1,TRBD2,CSARREWSTDTQYF,TGCAGTGCTAGGCGGGAGTGGAGCACAGATACGCAGTATTTT
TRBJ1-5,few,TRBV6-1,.,CASKFEIDSNQPQHF,TGTGCCAGCAAATTCGAAATAGATAGCAATCAGCCCCAGCATTTT
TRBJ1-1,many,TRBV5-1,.,CASSPRGDTEAFF,TGCGCCAGCAGCCCTCGGGGGGACACTGAAGCTTTCTTT
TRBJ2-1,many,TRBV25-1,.,CASSEEVSYNEQFF,TGTGCCAGCAGTGAAGAGGTATCCTACAATGAGCAGTTCTTC
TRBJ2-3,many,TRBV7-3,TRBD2,CASSLTLAGPDTQYF,TGTGCCAGCAGCTTAACCCTAGCGGGTCCAGATACGCAGTATTTT
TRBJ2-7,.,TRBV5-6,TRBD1,CASSRTGTATYEQYF,TGTGCCAGCAGCAGAACCGGGACAGCAACCTACGAGCAGTACTTC
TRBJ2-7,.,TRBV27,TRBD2,CASTRTSGSPHEQYF,TGTGCCAGCACCAGGACTAGCGGGAGTCCCCACGAGCAGTACTTC
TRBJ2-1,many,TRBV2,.,CASRRNLGYNEQFF,TGTGCCAGCAGGAGGAACCTGGGGTACAATGAGCAGTTCTTC
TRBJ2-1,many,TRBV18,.,CASSARQSSYNEQFF,TGTGCCAGCTCCGCCCGACAGAGCTCCTACAATGAGCAGTTCTTC
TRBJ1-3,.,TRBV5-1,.,CASSWDGSGNTIYF,TGCGCCAGCAGCTGGGACGGCTCTGGAAACACCATATATTTT
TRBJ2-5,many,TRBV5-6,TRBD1,CASSLLSGGGETQYF,TGTGCCAGCAGCTTGTTATCAGGGGGCGGAGAGACCCAGTACTTC
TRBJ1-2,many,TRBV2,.,CASSAQGLGYGYTF,TGTGCCAGCAGCGCACAGGGCCTTGGGTATGGCTACACCTTC
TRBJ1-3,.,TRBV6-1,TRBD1,CASTLTGVGNTIYF,TGTGCCAGCACCCTAACAGGGGTTGGAAACACCATATATTTT
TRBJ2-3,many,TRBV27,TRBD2,CASTSGGVGTDTQYF,TGTGCCAGCACCTCTGGGGGGGTAGGCACAGATACGCAGTATTTT